This TCR beta chain is from a study of regulatory T cells in long-lasting Graves disease. General study findings and limits: Persistent Graves' patients showed less TCR diversity than newly diagnosed ones.

In the case of this clonotype: The target antigen is unknown.

For TCR beta, libraries came from iRepertoire HTBI primers and Arm-PCR of CDR3 regions. TCRdb called the multiplex PCR reads again in MiXCR, with one record for every CDR3 protein. The sample lists 250,000 to 300,000 distinct CDR3 sequences; roughly 21% were seen once. Specified time point: persistent/refractory GD, antithyroid drugs over 5 years with positive TRAb. The TCR library was made from RNA that had been extracted from PBMCs in TRIzol. This CDR3 region has 13 residues. The germline gives CDR1 DFQATT, CDR2 SNEGSKA (reference sequence). V shed 1 base and J shed 8 bases, with 9 bases lying between them.

This sequence originates from a female donor with Graves disease. Source: peripheral blood mononuclear cells (PBMCs), taken when the disease was refractory, from a patient treated with antithyroid drugs. This chain joins TRBV20-1 and TRBJ1-6; D not resolved. CDR3 sequence: CSARAARDSPLHF. The DNA of the CDR3 is TGCAGTGCTAGAGCAGCCAGAGATTCACCCCTCCACTTT.